The 7 T cell receptor beta chains below were found in one sample sequenced in a study of cytomegalovirus exposure and HLA in healthy donors. In the PCR, 60 Vbeta and 13 Jbeta primers were used. The data were produced by immunoSEQ multiplex PCR, yet TCRdb's version contains in-frame clones alone and is incomplete. This sample has 90,000 to 120,000 clones, with 73% found just once. The sequencing sample was made of PBMCs. The receptors originated from a man aged 25-40 years in good health and CMV-seronegative.

As DNA, the CDR3 is TGTGCCAGCAGTTTCCAGGGGCGCGCTGAGCAGTTCTTC. Translated, it gives CASSFQGRAEQFF. The chain is built from TRBV28 and TRBJ2-1, with a possible D match to TRBD1 (6 bases). The CDR3 length is 13 residues. V dropped 3 bases and J dropped 9 bases, with 12 bases sitting between them. Germline CDR1 MDHEN, CDR2 SYDVKM.

The J gene is TRBJ2-7, the V gene TRBV27; D gene unclear. The V and J ends lost 4 bases and 2 bases respectively, with 18 bases between them. The CDR3 has 16 amino acids. CDR1 and CDR2 (germline): MNHEY, SMNVEV (reference sequence). CDR3 amino acids: CASSSSVGPGTYEQYF. CDR3 bases: TGTGCCAGCAGTTCGTCTGTTGGGCCTGGAACCTACGAGCAGTACTTC.

This clone came up once. The J gene is TRBJ1-5, the V gene TRBV18; TRBD1 matches 8 bases. The CDR3 sequence is 15 residues long. V lost 5 bases, J lost 6 bases, and 9 bases stayed unmatched. CDR1 KGHSH and CDR2 LQKENI come from the germline V gene. The CDR3 region has the DNA TGTGCCAGCTCAGTTACAGGGGGTCAGCTTCAGCCCCAGCATTTT. Amino acid sequence: CASSVTGGQLQPQHF.

V usage is TRBV7-9 and J usage is TRBJ1-4; a weak D match, TRBD1 (5 bases). The CDR3 loop spans 16 amino acids. Trimming pared 5 bases from V and 5 bases from J, leaving 18 bases between. The germline V gene has CDR1 SEHNR and CDR2 FQNEAQ (reference sequence). The DNA for the CDR3 is TGTGCCAGCAGCCTTAAGATCGACAGAATCAATGAAAAACTGTTTTTT. Translating gives CASSLKIDRINEKLFF.

The chain recombines TRBV6-5 with TRBJ1-2; 10 nucleotides align to TRBD1. The germline V gene encodes CDR1 MNHEY and CDR2 SVGAGI. The CDR3 is 11 residues long. V gave up 6 bases and J gave up 13 bases; unmatched junction bases: 5. The DNA of the CDR3 is TGTGCCAGCAGCGACAGGGGGCTATTCACCTTC. It is translated as CASSDRGLFTF.

The genes are TRBV5-8 and TRBJ2-7; 7 nucleotides align to TRBD1. Germline V gives CDR1 SGHTS, CDR2 YDEGEE. The trim removed 2 bases at V and 1 base at J, leaving 12 bases unmatched. This CDR3 is built from 17 residues. The CDR3 sequence: CASSFGFSQGTSYEQYF. The CDR3 DNA follows: TGTGCCAGCAGCTTTGGGTTTTCACAGGGGACATCCTACGAGCAGTACTTC.

This clone was found a few times. The chain combines TRBV6-4 with TRBJ2-3, with TRBD2 as a possible D gene (6 bases). V was cut by 2 bases and J by 8 bases, with 14 bases left in between. There are 14 residues in the CDR3. Germline lookup yields CDR1 MRHNA and CDR2 SNTAGT. The CDR3 spells CASSDRGSYGTQYF. In nucleotides, the CDR3 is TGTGCCAGCAGTGACCGGGGGAGCTATGGTACGCAGTATTTT.